Presented here are 21 T cell receptor beta chains from one specimen sequenced in a study of CD8+CD57+ T cells in acquired aplastic anemia. For CDR3 and TCR beta VDJ profiling, genomic DNA was the template used. TCRdb reprocessed the reads with MiXCR, giving one entry per CDR3 protein. This sample carries about 160,000 distinct CDR3 sequences, about two thirds of them seen once, and the ten largest clones take 35% to 60%. Before being chosen for sequencing, patients had shown CD8+CD57+ cell expansion by flow cytometry. Sample: sorted CD4+, CD8+, or CD8+CD57+ T cells (not recorded which) from PBMCs. The source is a human donor with aplastic anemia.

This clonotype was detected a few times. J is TRBJ1-1 and V is TRBV20-1; D not resolved. The ends were cut back, 6 bases at V and 1 base at J, with 6 bases in the middle. Germline V gives CDR1 DFQATT, CDR2 SNEGSKA (reference sequence). CDR3 length equals 11 residues. Here the CDR3 reads CSATWNTEAFF. CDR3 DNA sequence: TGCAGTGCCACCTGGAACACTGAAGCTTTCTTT.

On this clonotype: At one boundary the junction diverges from the germline segment, which might be a read error. The rearrangement links TRBV9 to TRBJ1-6; D gene uncertain. The germline CDR1 and CDR2 sequences are SGDLS and YYNGEE. The CDR3 is 19 residues long. CDR3 sequence reads: CASSLAIGTGRMSVSPLRF. The CDR3, as DNA: TGCGCCAGCAGCTTGGCCATAGGTACGGGGAGGATGTCTGTGTCACCCCTCCGCTTT.

The chain has TRBV19 and TRBJ2-5, with 7 positions matching TRBD2. Looked up from germline, CDR1 is LNHDA and CDR2 is SQIVND (reference sequence). The CDR3 has 12 residues. Unmatched junction bases numbered 5, after V lost 3 bases and J lost 10 bases. The CDR3 spells CASSMGGRSQYF. DNA for the CDR3: TGTGCCAGTAGTATGGGAGGGAGGAGCCAGTACTTC. The full variable domain, its missing parts supplied by reference TRBV19 and TRBJ2-5, is DGGITQSPKYLFRKEGQNVTLSCEQNLNHDAMYWYRQDPGQGLRLIYYSQIVNDFQKGDIAEGYSVSREKKESFPLTVTSAQKNPTAFYLCASSMGGRSQYFGPGTRLLVL.

The rearrangement links TRBV14 to TRBJ2-7; D unresolved. The V and J ends lost 3 bases and 3 bases respectively, with 6 bases between them. Looked up from germline, CDR1 is SGHDN and CDR2 is FVKESK. The CDR3 extends over 12 amino acids. The CDR3 nucleotides are TGTGCCAGCAGCCAGGTGAGCTACGAGCAGTACTTC. This gives the protein CASSQVSYEQYF.

V gene TRBV4-1 combines with J gene TRBJ2-7, with D possibly being TRBD1 (6 bases). Germline CDR1 and CDR2: MGHRA and YSYEKL. This CDR3 comprises 16 residues. Between the trimmed V and J ends, which lost 0 bases and 2 bases, there was a span of 14 bases. CDR3 sequence: CASSQDPNRVTYEQYF. For the CDR3, the DNA is TGCGCCAGCAGCCAAGACCCCAACAGGGTAACCTACGAGCAGTACTTC.

The chain has TRBV25-1 and TRBJ1-1; no definite D call. The V end was cut by 10 bases, the J end by 1 base, with 10 bases between. There are 12 residues in the CDR3. Germline loops: CDR1 MGHDK, CDR2 SYGVNS. This CDR3 is CATRPGNTEAFF. Written as DNA, the CDR3 is TGTGCCACCAGACCTGGGAACACTGAAGCTTTCTTT.

The chain employs TRBV19 and TRBJ2-2; D not certain. V was clipped by 5 bases and J by 1 base, with 8 bases between them. Germline assignment: CDR1 LNHDA and CDR2 SQIVND (reference sequence). The CDR3 is made up of 14 amino acids. The DNA of the CDR3 is TGTGCCAGTAGTTCACAGTTGAACACCGGGGAGCTGTTTTTT. The encoded protein is CASSSQLNTGELFF.

CDR3 bases: TGTGCCACCAGTCCAAGCGGGAGGGGATACAATGAGCAGTTCTTC. This sequence encodes CATSPSGRGYNEQFF. This sequence joins TRBV24-1 and TRBJ2-1; 10 bases agree with TRBD2. Germline CDR1 KGHDR, CDR2 SFDVKD. V was clipped by 6 bases and J by 4 bases; unmatched bases: 5. The CDR3 extends over 15 amino acids.

The chain couples TRBV24-1 to TRBJ1-5; D uncertain. Germline CDR1 KGHDR, CDR2 SFDVKD. This CDR3 has 13 residues. The V and J ends lost 4 bases and 7 bases respectively, with 10 bases between them. In DNA form, the CDR3 reads TGTGCCACCAGTGAGTACAAGGGACAGCCCCAGCATTTT. Its translation: CATSEYKGQPQHF.

The chain joins TRBV6-5 to TRBJ2-7; D is unclear. The V and J ends lost 0 bases and 0 bases respectively, with 9 bases between them. Germline values: CDR1 MNHEY, CDR2 SVGAGI. The CDR3 runs to 15 residues. CDR3 DNA: TGTGCCAGCAGTTACTCAGCACAGCCCTCCTACGAGCAGTACTTC. Protein product: CASSYSAQPSYEQYF.

This chain joins TRBV20-1 and TRBJ1-2, with D unresolved. Germline V CDR1 and CDR2: DFQATT, SNEGSKA (reference sequence). The CDR3 runs to 15 residues. V was shortened by 0 bases and J by 8 bases, with 19 bases between the two germline ends. The CDR3 sequence is CSARDPPSSPGGYTF. The CDR3 bases are TGCAGTGCTAGAGACCCCCCTTCCAGTCCGGGAGGCTACACCTTC.

The chain couples TRBV7-2 to TRBJ1-4; weak D call: TRBD1 (5 bases). The germline V gene encodes CDR1 SGHTA and CDR2 FQGNSA. The CDR3 is made up of 14 amino acids. Trimming removed 7 bases at V and 7 bases at J, with 16 bases between. The CDR3 DNA sequence: TGTGCCAGCATGATGGGGGGGAGAGGTGAAAAACTGTTTTTT. Amino acid sequence: CASMMGGRGEKLFF.

The chain couples TRBV15 to TRBJ2-2, with TRBD2 matching over 14 bases. The germline V gene has CDR1 LNHNV and CDR2 YYDKDF (reference sequence). V lost 4 bases and J lost 1; bases outside the gene matches: 11. The CDR3 contains 20 residues. DNA for the CDR3: TGTGCCACCAGCAAAGAGTACGGGACTAGCGGGAGTGGGAACACCGGGGAGCTGTTTTTT. Amino acid sequence: CATSKEYGTSGSGNTGELFF.

V is TRBV29-1 and J is TRBJ2-7; the D is unclear. Deletions cut 5 bases from V and 6 bases from J, with 14 bases between. The CDR3 covers 12 residues. In germline, CDR1 is SQVTM, CDR2 ANQGSEA. CDR3 in amino acids: CSVISGLFEQYF. As DNA, the CDR3 is TGCAGCGTTATATCGGGCCTTTTCGAGCAGTACTTC.

The gene calls are TRBV2 and TRBJ1-2; D may be TRBD1 (5 bases). V was pared by 6 bases and J by 8 bases, with 19 bases between. This CDR3 region has 14 residues. Germline CDR1 reads SNHLY; CDR2 reads FYNNEI. CDR3: CASRGRGPQGGYTF. Written as DNA, the CDR3 is TGTGCCAGCAGGGGAAGGGGACCGCAGGGAGGCTACACCTTC. Full variable domain (outside the CDR3, taken from reference TRBV2 and TRBJ1-2): EPEVTQTPSHQVTQMGQEVILRCVPISNHLYFYWYRQILGQKVEFLVSFYNNEISEKSEIFDDQFSVERPDGSNFTLKIRSTKLEDSAMYFCASRGRGPQGGYTFGSGTRLTVV.

This rearrangement joins TRBV5-1 to TRBJ2-5; D is unclear. V lost 4 bases to trimming and J lost 4 bases, with 14 bases between them. Germline loops: CDR1 SGHRS, CDR2 YFSETQ. The CDR3 runs 14 residues. CDR3 region: CASSPRAELETQYF. The CDR3 DNA reads as TGCGCCAGCAGCCCCCGTGCGGAGTTAGAGACCCAGTACTTC.

This chain joins TRBV10-3 and TRBJ1-6, with 7 positions matching TRBD1. The junction had 1 base not matched to a gene; V was cut back by 8 bases and J by 0 bases. CDR3 length equals 14 residues. Germline lookup yields CDR1 ENHRY and CDR2 SYGVKD. The CDR3 here is CAIWTGSYNSPLHF. The CDR3 DNA follows: TGTGCCATCTGGACAGGCTCCTATAATTCACCCCTCCACTTT.

This clonotype has only one observation. This chain joins TRBV9 and TRBJ2-3; TRBD2 agrees at 11 bases. V lost 2 bases and J lost 5; bases outside the gene matches: 10. CDR3 length: 17 amino acids. The germline V gene encodes CDR1 SGDLS and CDR2 YYNGEE. The CDR3 bases are TGTGCCAGCAGCGTTAGCCTAGCGGGGGGATATGGAGATACGCAGTATTTT. Protein sequence: CASSVSLAGGYGDTQYF.

This clonotype was seen ten or more times. The V and J genes are TRBV4-1 and TRBJ1-4; D is unresolved. CDR1 and CDR2 from the germline V gene are MGHRA and YSYEKL. V was shortened by 0 bases and J by 0 bases, with 2 bases between the two germline ends. The length of the CDR3 is 14 residues. The CDR3 reads CASSQDPTNEKLFF. The CDR3 DNA reads as TGCGCCAGCAGCCAAGACCCAACTAATGAAAAACTGTTTTTT.

This clonotype appeared a few times. V and J are TRBV7-3 and TRBJ1-6; 9 nucleotides align to TRBD1. The CDR3 is made up of 16 amino acids. The germline gives CDR1 SGHTA, CDR2 FQGTGA. V shed 0 bases, J shed 10 bases, and the junction held 7 bases outside the gene matches. The CDR3 is CASSLTRTGVGSPLHF. In DNA form, the CDR3 reads TGTGCCAGCAGCTTAACTAGGACAGGGGTAGGCTCACCCCTCCACTTT.

This sequence joins TRBV7-3 and TRBJ2-7, with D possibly being TRBD1 (6 bases). The CDR3 runs to 14 residues. Germline-derived CDR1 and CDR2 are SGHTA and FQGTGA. V was clipped by 3 bases and J by 0 bases, with 9 bases between them. CDR3 coding DNA: TGTGCCAGCAGCTTCGACAGGAGCTCCTACGAGCAGTACTTC. Translating it yields CASSFDRSSYEQYF.